This T cell receptor beta chain was identified in a study of T cells after yellow fever vaccination. This clonotype came up a few times. What it binds is not known. This CDR3 comprises 15 residues. Germline V gene sequence: CDR1 SGHRS, CDR2 YFSETQ. Trimming took off 0 bases at V and 0 bases at J, with 4 bases between the two ends. Study observations and caveats: Among primary-vaccination clones, most reappeared after the booster, at 95% to 96% for CD4 and approximately 90% for CD8. There was a possibility that FACS-sorted repertoires contained abundant clonotypes contaminating from the bulk population. Weaker overall was a secondary response that nonetheless peaked faster, on day 5 versus 15.

Synthesis of TCR cDNA relied on 5'RACE template switching, which attached a universal primer site and UMIs. TCRdb reanalysed the 5' RACE reads using MiXCR and keeps one entry per CDR3 protein. In the table there are about 550,000 distinct CDR3 sequences, about a fifth of which are singletons. The material sequenced was PBMCs, taken 15 days after the yellow fever booster vaccination. This TCR was recovered from a man aged 25-45 years who received the YFV17D yellow fever vaccine. This chain joins TRBV5-1 and TRBJ2-6; D uncertain. The CDR3 DNA is TGCGCCAGCAGCTTGGATTACTCTGGGGCCAACGTCCTGACTTTC. The encoded protein is CASSLDYSGANVLTF.